The sequence of this TCR beta chain was determined in a study of cytomegalovirus exposure and HLA in healthy donors. The CDR3 runs to 13 residues. Germline V gives CDR1 SQVTM, CDR2 ANQGSEA. The V and J ends lost 7 bases and 5 bases respectively, with 17 bases between them. The PCR ran on 60 Vbeta and 13 Jbeta primers. The table came from immunoSEQ multiplex PCR; TCRdb's copy has only in-frame clones and leaves some out. The sample contains 180,000 or so clones, approximately 78% of which appear only once. Sequenced input: PBMCs. V is TRBV29-1 and J is TRBJ2-5; D possibly corresponds to TRBD2 (6 bases). The receptor was derived from a woman between 50 and 59 years old in good health and CMV-seropositive. The CDR3 bases are TGCAGCGCTGTGGGTAGCGGACGGGAGACCCAGTACTTC. Protein: CSAVGSGRETQYF. The full variable domain, its missing parts supplied by reference TRBV29-1 and TRBJ2-5, is SAVISQKPSRDICQRGTSLTIQCQVDSQVTMMFWYRQQPGQSLTLIATANQGSEATYESGFVIDKFPISRPNLTFSTLTVSNMSPEDSSIYLCSAVGSGRETQYFGPGTRLLVL.